This record looks at one TCR beta chain sequence and its context. Unmatched junction bases numbered 17, after V lost 4 bases and J lost 5 bases. CDR3 length equals 17 residues. CDR1 and CDR2 from the germline V gene are SGHRS and YFSETQ. The repertoire was sequenced with immunoSEQ multiplex PCR; TCRdb's copy has only in-frame clones and lacks some. The sample yields roughly 100,000 clones, approximately 93% seen once. The data stem from a study of siplizumab effects on memory and regulatory T cells. The sequencing sample was made of CD8+ T cells sorted from blood. The source of this sequence is a human donor in good health. The rearrangement links TRBV5-1 to TRBJ1-1, with 7 bases that match TRBD1. CDR3 sequence: CASSRGGQGGPTTEAFF. CDR3 in DNA: TGCGCCAGCAGCCGGGGAGGTCAGGGGGGACCAACGACTGAAGCTTTCTTT.